Listed below are T cell receptor beta chains from one sample, sequenced in a study of OX40 agonist ivuxolimab in advanced cancers. Data came from immunoSEQ multiplex PCR; TCRdb stores just in-frame clones and leaves some out. The repertoire holds around 120,000 clones, with 85% to 90% as singletons. This material consisted of CD4+ or CD8+ T cells sorted from blood, taken in a trial of the OX40 agonist ivuxolimab. These receptors originate from an adult with an advanced solid tumor such as melanoma, head and neck, liver or kidney cancer. CDR3s include the opening cysteine and the closing phenylalanine or tryptophan. A D gene is named only where the DNA matches it firmly. A row's size may be missing; if present it is once, few, many or a size class.

TRBJ1-6 | TRBV30 | - | - | 13 | TGTGCCTGGAGGCCCGGCAATAATTCACCCCTCCACTTT | CAWRPGNNSPLHF
TRBJ2-7 | TRBV5-1 | - | TRBD2 | 14 | TGCGCCAGCAGAACCACTAGCGGCCCCTACGAGCAGTACTTC | CASRTTSGPYEQYF
TRBJ2-1 | TRBV18 | - | TRBD1 | 15 | TGTGCCAGCTCACCTCCGGGACAGACTTACAATGAGCAGTTCTTC | CASSPPGQTYNEQFF
TRBJ2-5 | TRBV6-4 | - | - | 11 | TGTGCCAGCAGCCTAGGAGAGACCCAGTACTTC | CASSLGETQYF
TRBJ1-1 | TRBV27 | - | - | 14 | TGTGCCAGCAGTTTAGGTGGCCCCCTCACTGAAGCTTTCTTT | CASSLGGPLTEAFF
TRBJ2-7 | TRBV2 | - | - | 14 | TGTGCCAGCAGGGTCGACAGGATCCTCGGAGAGCAGTACTTC | CASRVDRILGEQYF
TRBJ2-1 | TRBV5-1 | - | - | 13 | TGCGCCAGCAGTTTAAGCTCCTACAATGAGCAGTTCTTC | CASSLSSYNEQFF
TRBJ2-2 | TRBV7-9 | - | - | 15 | TGTGCCAGCAGCTTAGGGTCCGTGGGGACCGGGGAGCTGTTTTTT | CASSLGSVGTGELFF
TRBJ2-3 | TRBV7-8 | - | TRBD2 | 15 | TGTGCCAGCAGCTTACGCGCGGCGGGGGCAGATACGCAGTATTTT | CASSLRAAGADTQYF
TRBJ1-4 | TRBV4-3 | - | TRBD1 | 19 | TGCGCCAGCAGCCAAGACCGGGGGACAGGGGAAGAGGCTAATGAAAAACTGTTTTTT | CASSQDRGTGEEANEKLFF
TRBJ2-1 | TRBV30 | once | - | 18 | TGTGCCTGGAGCTCCAGGTCGGCGGTCCGGGGGGCCCCGATTGAGCAGTTCTTC | CAWSSRSAVRGAPIEQFF
TRBJ2-7 | TRBV7-3 | - | TRBD1 | 13 | TGTGCCAGCAGCCGACAGGGCAACTACGAGCAGTACTTC | CASSRQGNYEQYF
TRBJ2-1 | TRBV19 | - | TRBD2 | 20 | TGTGCCAGTATGCACCGAGCGGGGGCCTTAAAGAGGAGCTCCTACAATGAGCAGTTCTTC | CASMHRAGALKRSSYNEQFF
TRBJ1-2 | TRBV28 | - | TRBD1 | 13 | TGTGCCATCCCCGACCGGGACAGGTATGGCTACACCTTC | CAIPDRDRYGYTF
TRBJ2-3 | TRBV14 | - | - | 13 | TGTGCCAGCAGCCCGTGGGATACAGATACGCAGTATTTT | CASSPWDTDTQYF
TRBJ2-5 | TRBV20-1 | - | - | 11 | TGCAGTCTTGAGGCCCGAGAGACCCAGTACTTC | CSLEARETQYF
TRBJ2-7 | TRBV29-1 | - | TRBD1 | 12 | TGCAGCGTTGTTAAACAGGGGAACGAGCAGTACTTC | CSVVKQGNEQYF
TRBJ1-3 | TRBV14 | - | - | 16 | TGTGCCAGCAGCCAAGATGAACTGCTCTCTGGAAACACCATATATTTT | CASSQDELLSGNTIYF
TRBJ2-7 | TRBV18 | - | TRBD2 | 14 | TGTGCCAGCTCACCCGGCGGGGGGAACTACGAGCAGTACTTC | CASSPGGGNYEQYF
TRBJ1-3 | TRBV7-6 | few | - | 14 | TGTGCCAGCCGCCAGCCCGGCAGCCGAAACACCATATATTTT | CASRQPGSRNTIYF
TRBJ1-3 | TRBV2 | once | - | 15 | TGTGCCAGCAGTCCATTTATTAGTACAGGAAACACCATATATTTT | CASSPFISTGNTIYF
TRBJ2-3 | TRBV7-2 | - | - | 12 | TGTGCCAGCAGCGCAGGGGCGGCAAAGCAGTATTTT | CASSAGAAKQYF
TRBJ2-3 | TRBV9 | - | TRBD2 | 16 | TGTGCCAGCAGCGAGACTAGCGTGTCTAGCACAGATACGCAGTATTTT | CASSETSVSSTDTQYF
TRBJ1-5 | TRBV30 | - | - | 16 | TGTGCCTGGAGGGGGCGGAGGGGATATAGCAATCAGCCCCAGCATTTT | CAWRGRRGYSNQPQHF
TRBJ2-3 | TRBV5-1 | - | - | 15 | TGCGCCAGCAGCTTGGATGGAGCCAGCACAGATACGCAGTATTTT | CASSLDGASTDTQYF
TRBJ2-7 | TRBV6-9 | few | - | 16 | TGTGCCAGCAATTATAAATGGGACTTTAGCTCCTACGAGCAGTACTTC | CASNYKWDFSSYEQYF
TRBJ2-5 | TRBV7-8 | - | TRBD2 | 17 | TGTGCCAGCAGCTTAACTAGCGGGGGGGCCGAGGTAAAGACCCAGTACTTC | CASSLTSGGAEVKTQYF
TRBJ2-2 | TRBV4-2 | few | TRBD1 | 16 | TGTGCCAGCAGCCAAGACTCGGACAGGTACACCGGGGAGCTGTTTTTT | CASSQDSDRYTGELFF
TRBJ2-7 | TRBV30 | - | - | 13 | TGTGCCTGGAGTCTCACCGGGAGCGGCGAGCAGTACTTC | CAWSLTGSGEQYF
TRBJ1-6 | TRBV28 | few | TRBD1 | 14 | TGTGCCAGCCGGTGGGACAGCTCCAATTCACCCCTCCACTTT | CASRWDSSNSPLHF
TRBJ2-1 | TRBV5-4 | - | - | 14 | TGTGCCAGCAGCTTGAAAGGTGCCTACAATGAGCAGTTCTTC | CASSLKGAYNEQFF
TRBJ2-5 | TRBV5-6 | - | - | 15 | TGTGCCAGCAGCTTGTGGTCCGGGGGAGGAGAGACCCAGTACTTC | CASSLWSGGGETQYF
TRBJ2-5 | TRBV9 | - | TRBD2 | 17 | TGTGCCAGCAGCGTGGCTAGCGGCCACTGGATTCCGGAGACCCAGTACTTC | CASSVASGHWIPETQYF
TRBJ2-2 | TRBV7-3 | - | - | 16 | TGTGCCAGCAGCCCCCCGGCAGGGGGGGAGACCGGGGAGCTGTTTTTT | CASSPPAGGETGELFF
TRBJ2-1 | TRBV10-3 | - | - | 17 | TGTGCCATCAGTGACTCTAGGGCCGAGACAGGAGGGGATGAGCAGTTCTTC | CAISDSRAETGGDEQFF
TRBJ1-4 | TRBV5-4 | - | TRBD1 | 13 | TGTGCCAGCAGCCGACAGGGGGCTGAAAAACTGTTTTTT | CASSRQGAEKLFF
TRBJ1-3 | TRBV6-5 | - | - | 12 | TGTGCCACGGGGGGGGTTGGAAACACCATATATTTT | CATGGVGNTIYF
TRBJ2-3 | TRBV30 | - | TRBD1 | 14 | TGTGCCTGGAGTCCAGGGGGCTCGAGAGATACGCAGTATTTT | CAWSPGGSRDTQYF
TRBJ2-5 | TRBV11-2 | - | - | 15 | TGTGCCAACAGCCAAGGTTCAGGGGGGTATGAGACCCAGTACTTC | CANSQGSGGYETQYF
TRBJ1-1 | TRBV11-1 | - | - | 13 | TGTGCCAGCATCAGCATTTATAAGTCTGAAGCTTTCTTT | CASISIYKSEAFF
TRBJ2-2 | TRBV6-4 | - | - | 14 | TGTGCCAGCAGGAAACAGGGTGACGCCGGGGAGCTGTTTTTT | CASRKQGDAGELFF
TRBJ2-1 | TRBV28 | - | TRBD1 | 13 | TGTGCCAGCAGGGGGACAGGGCTGGATGAGCAGTTCTTC | CASRGTGLDEQFF
TRBJ2-1 | TRBV7-2 | - | - | 15 | TGTGCCAGCACCTGGGTAAGAGTGCAGCCCAATGAGCAGTTCTTC | CASTWVRVQPNEQFF
TRBJ2-5 | TRBV5-1 | - | - | 16 | TGCGCCAGCAGCTTGGGAGGACTGCCCGGAGAAGAGACCCAGTACTTC | CASSLGGLPGEETQYF
TRBJ1-1 | TRBV7-2 | - | - | 14 | TGTGCCAGCAGCTTGGGCAGGGGAGGAACTGAAGCTTTCTTT | CASSLGRGGTEAFF
TRBJ2-3 | TRBV2 | few | TRBD1 | 17 | TGTGCCATTCCAAGGGACAGGGGGACGGGCAGCACAGATACGCAGTATTTT | CAIPRDRGTGSTDTQYF
TRBJ1-6 | TRBV7-2 | - | - | 16 | TGTGCCAGCAGCTTAGAGGTGACCCCTAGTAATTCACCCCTCCACTTT | CASSLEVTPSNSPLHF
TRBJ2-5 | TRBV6-1 | - | TRBD1 | 13 | TGTGCCAGCAGCCTGACAGGGCGGGAGACCCAGTACTTC | CASSLTGRETQYF
TRBJ1-1 | TRBV29-1 | - | - | 14 | TGCAGCGCCACCCCGGACAGCCAGAACACTGAAGCTTTCTTT | CSATPDSQNTEAFF
TRBJ2-7 | TRBV7-9 | - | - | 12 | TGTGCCAGCAGCCTACCGACTAAGGCGCAGTACTTC | CASSLPTKAQYF
TRBJ1-6 | TRBV5-8 | - | - | 14 | TGTGCCAGCAGCCCCGGACGGGATAATTCACCCCTCCACTTT | CASSPGRDNSPLHF